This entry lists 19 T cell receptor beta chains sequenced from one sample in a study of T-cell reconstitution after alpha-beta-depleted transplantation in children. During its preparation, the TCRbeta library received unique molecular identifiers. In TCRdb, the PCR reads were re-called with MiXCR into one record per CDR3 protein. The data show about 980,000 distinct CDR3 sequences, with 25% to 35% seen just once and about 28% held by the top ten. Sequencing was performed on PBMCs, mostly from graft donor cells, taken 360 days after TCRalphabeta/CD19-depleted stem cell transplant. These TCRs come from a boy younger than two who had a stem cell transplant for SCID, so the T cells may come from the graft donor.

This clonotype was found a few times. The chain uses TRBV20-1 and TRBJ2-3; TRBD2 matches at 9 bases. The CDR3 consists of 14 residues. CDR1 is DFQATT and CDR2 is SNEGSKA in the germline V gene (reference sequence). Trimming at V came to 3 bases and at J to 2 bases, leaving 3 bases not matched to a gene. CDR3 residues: CSASRLADTDTQYF. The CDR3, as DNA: TGCAGTGCTAGCCGACTAGCGGACACAGATACGCAGTATTTT.

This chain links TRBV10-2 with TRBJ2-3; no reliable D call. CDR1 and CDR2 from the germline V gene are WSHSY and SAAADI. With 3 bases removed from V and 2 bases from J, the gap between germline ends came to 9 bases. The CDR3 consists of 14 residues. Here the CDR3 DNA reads TGCGCCAGCAGTGACAATCCCCCCACAGATACGCAGTATTTT. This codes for CASSDNPPTDTQYF.

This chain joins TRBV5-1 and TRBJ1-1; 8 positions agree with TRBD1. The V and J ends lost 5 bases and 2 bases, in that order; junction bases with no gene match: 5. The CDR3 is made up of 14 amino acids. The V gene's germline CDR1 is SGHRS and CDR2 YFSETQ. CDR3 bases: TGCGCCAGCAGAGGACAGGGAGTAAACACTGAAGCTTTCTTT. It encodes CASRGQGVNTEAFF.

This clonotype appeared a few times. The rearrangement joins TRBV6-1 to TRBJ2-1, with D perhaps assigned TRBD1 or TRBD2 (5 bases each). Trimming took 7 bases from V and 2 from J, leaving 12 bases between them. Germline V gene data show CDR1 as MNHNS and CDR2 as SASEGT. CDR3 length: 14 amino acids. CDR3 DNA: TGTGCCAGCACAACAGGACTGGCCTACAATGAGCAGTTCTTC. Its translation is CASTTGLAYNEQFF.

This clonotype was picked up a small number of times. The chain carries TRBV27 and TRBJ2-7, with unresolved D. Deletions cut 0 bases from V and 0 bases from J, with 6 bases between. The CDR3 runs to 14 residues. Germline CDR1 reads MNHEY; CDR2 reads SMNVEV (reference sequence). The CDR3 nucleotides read TGTGCCAGCAGTTTATCGTGGACCTCCTACGAGCAGTACTTC. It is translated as CASSLSWTSYEQYF.

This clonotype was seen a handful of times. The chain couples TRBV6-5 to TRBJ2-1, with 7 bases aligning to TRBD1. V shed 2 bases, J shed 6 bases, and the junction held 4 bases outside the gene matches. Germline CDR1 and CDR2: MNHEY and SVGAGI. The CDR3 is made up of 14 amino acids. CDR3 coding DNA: TGTGCCAGCAGTTACGACAGGGCCCGCAATGAGCAGTTCTTC. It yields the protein CASSYDRARNEQFF.

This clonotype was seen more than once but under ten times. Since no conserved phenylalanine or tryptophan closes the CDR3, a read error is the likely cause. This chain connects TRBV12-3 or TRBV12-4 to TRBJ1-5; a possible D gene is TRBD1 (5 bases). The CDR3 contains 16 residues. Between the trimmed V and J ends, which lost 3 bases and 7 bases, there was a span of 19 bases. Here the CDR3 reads CASSFSSGKGNQPQHL. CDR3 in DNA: TGTGCCAGCAGTTTCAGTAGTGGGAAGGGGAACCAGCCCCAGCATTTA.

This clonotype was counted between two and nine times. The CDR3 bases are TGTGCCAGCAATATACCAGGGACAGGGAATGAAAAACTGTTTTTT. It is translated as CASNIPGTGNEKLFF. The V gene is TRBV12-3 or TRBV12-4, the J gene TRBJ1-4; 9 nucleotides match TRBD1. The V gene end was trimmed by 7 bases and the J gene end by 5 bases; junction bases not matched to a gene: 8. The CDR3 length is 15 residues.

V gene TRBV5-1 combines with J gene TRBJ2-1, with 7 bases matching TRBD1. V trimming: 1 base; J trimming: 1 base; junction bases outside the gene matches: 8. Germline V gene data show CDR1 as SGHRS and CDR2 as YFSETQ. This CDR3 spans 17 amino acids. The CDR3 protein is CASSLPNRGGSYNEQFF. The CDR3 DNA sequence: TGCGCCAGCAGCTTGCCCAACAGGGGTGGTTCCTACAATGAGCAGTTCTTC.

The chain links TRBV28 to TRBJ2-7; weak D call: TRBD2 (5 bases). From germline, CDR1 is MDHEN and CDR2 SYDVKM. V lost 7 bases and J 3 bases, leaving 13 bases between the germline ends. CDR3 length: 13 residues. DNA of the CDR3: TGTGCCAGCAAACCGGGGAACGGCTACGAGCAGTACTTC. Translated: CASKPGNGYEQYF. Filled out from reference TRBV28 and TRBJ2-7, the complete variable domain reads DVKVTQSSRYLVKRTGEKVFLECVQDMDHENMFWYRQDPGLGLRLIYFSYDVKMKEKGDIPEGYSVSREKKERFSLILESASTNQTSMYLCASKPGNGYEQYFGPGTRLTVT.

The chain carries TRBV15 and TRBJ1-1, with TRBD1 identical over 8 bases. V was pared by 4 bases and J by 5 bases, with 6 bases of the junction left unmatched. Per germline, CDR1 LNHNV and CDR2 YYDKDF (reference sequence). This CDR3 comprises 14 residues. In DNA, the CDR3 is TGTGCCACCAGCACTTGGACAGGGACTACTGAAGCTTTCTTT. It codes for CATSTWTGTTEAFF.

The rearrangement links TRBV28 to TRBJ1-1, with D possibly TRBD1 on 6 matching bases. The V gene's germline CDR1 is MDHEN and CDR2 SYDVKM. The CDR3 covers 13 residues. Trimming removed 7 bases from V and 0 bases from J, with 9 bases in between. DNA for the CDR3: TGTGCCAGCAAAACAGGGCTGAACACTGAAGCTTTCTTT. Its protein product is CASKTGLNTEAFF.

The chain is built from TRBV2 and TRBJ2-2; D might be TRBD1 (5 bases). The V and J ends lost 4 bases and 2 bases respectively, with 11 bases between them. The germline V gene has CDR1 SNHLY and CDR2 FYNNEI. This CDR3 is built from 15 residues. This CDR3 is CASSVSQGNTGELFF. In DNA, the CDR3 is TGTGCCAGCAGTGTCTCCCAGGGAAACACCGGGGAGCTGTTTTTT.

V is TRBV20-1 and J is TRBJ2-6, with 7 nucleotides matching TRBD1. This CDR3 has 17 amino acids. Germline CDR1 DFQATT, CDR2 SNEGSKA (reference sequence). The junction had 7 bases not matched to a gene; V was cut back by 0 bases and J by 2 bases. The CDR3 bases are TGCAGTGCTAGAGAAAGGGGGCGCGTCCCTGGGGCCAACGTCCTGACTTTC. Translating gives CSARERGRVPGANVLTF.

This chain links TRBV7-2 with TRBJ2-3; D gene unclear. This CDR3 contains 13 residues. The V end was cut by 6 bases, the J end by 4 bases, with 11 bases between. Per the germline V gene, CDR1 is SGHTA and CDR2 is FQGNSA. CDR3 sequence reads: CASSTSRADTQYF. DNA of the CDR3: TGTGCCAGCAGTACCAGTAGGGCAGATACGCAGTATTTT.

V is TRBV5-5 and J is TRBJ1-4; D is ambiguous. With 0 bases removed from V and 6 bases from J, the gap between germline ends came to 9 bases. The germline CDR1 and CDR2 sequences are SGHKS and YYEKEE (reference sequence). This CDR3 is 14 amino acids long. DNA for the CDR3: TGTGCCAGCAGCTTGGGGATGTACGATGAAAAACTGTTTTTT. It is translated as CASSLGMYDEKLFF. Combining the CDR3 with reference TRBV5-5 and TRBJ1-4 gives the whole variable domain DAGVTQSPTHLIKTRGQQVTLRCSPISGHKSVSWYQQVLGQGPQFIFQYYEKEERGRGNFPDRFSARQFPNYSSELNVNALLLGDSALYLCASSLGMYDEKLFFGSGTQLSVL.

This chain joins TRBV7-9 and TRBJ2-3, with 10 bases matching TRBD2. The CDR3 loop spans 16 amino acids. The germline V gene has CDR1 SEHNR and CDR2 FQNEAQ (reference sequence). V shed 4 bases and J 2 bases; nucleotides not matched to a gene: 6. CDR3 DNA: TGTGCCAGCAGCTCGCTAGCGGGGGACTACACAGATACGCAGTATTTT. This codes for CASSSLAGDYTDTQYF.

Written as DNA, the CDR3 is TGTGCCAGCAGCTTGACAGGCCTAGTTTCCTACGAGCAGTACTTC. It specifies CASSLTGLVSYEQYF. The chain links TRBV7-2 to TRBJ2-7; D is possibly TRBD1 (6 bases). Trimming took off 3 bases at V and 1 base at J, with 13 bases between the two ends. Germline V CDR1 and CDR2: SGHTA, FQGNSA. The CDR3 totals 15 residues.

DNA of the CDR3: TGTGCCAGCTCCCCCCTTGACCTCGGAGATACGCAGTATTTT. Translation gives CASSPLDLGDTQYF. V and J are TRBV18 and TRBJ2-3; D is unresolved. Germline V gene sequence: CDR1 KGHSH, CDR2 LQKENI. The ends were cut back, 6 bases at V and 5 bases at J, with 15 bases in the middle. The CDR3 totals 14 residues.